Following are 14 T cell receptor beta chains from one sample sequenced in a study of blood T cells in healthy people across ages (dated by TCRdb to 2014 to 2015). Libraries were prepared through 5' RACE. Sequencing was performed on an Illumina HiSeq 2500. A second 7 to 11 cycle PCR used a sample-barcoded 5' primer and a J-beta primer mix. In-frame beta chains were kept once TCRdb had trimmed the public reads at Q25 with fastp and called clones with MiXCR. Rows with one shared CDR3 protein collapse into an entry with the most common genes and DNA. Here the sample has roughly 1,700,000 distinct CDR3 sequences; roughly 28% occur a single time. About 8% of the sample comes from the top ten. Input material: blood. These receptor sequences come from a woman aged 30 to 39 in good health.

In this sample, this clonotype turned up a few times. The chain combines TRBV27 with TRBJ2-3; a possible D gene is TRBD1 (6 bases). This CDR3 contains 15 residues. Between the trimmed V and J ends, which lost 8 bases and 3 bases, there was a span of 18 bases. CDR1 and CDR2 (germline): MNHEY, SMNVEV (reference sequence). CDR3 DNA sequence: TGTGCCAGCCGTACTTACCAAAGGGGGACAGATACGCAGTATTTT. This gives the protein CASRTYQRGTDTQYF.

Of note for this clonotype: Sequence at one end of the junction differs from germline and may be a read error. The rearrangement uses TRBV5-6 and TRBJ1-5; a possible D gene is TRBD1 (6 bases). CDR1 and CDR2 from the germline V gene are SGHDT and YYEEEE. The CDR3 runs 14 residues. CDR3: CTSSLRGGSQPQHF. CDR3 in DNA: TGTACCAGCAGCTTGAGGGGGGGATCACAGCCCCAGCATTTT.

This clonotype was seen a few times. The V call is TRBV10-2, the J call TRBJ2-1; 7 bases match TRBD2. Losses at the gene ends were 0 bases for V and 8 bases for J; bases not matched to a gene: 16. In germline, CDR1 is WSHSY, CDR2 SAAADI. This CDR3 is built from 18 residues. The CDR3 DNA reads TGCGCCAGCAGTGAGTCATCCAGGAGGGCTAGCGGCGGCCATGAGCAGTTCTTC. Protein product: CASSESSRRASGGHEQFF.

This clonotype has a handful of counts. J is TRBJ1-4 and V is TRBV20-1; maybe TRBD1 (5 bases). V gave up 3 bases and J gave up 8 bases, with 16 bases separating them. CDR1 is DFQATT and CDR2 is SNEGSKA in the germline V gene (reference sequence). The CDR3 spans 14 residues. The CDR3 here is CSARGLNLGEKLFF. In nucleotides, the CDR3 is TGCAGTGCTAGGGGGCTGAATCTGGGGGAAAAACTGTTTTTT.

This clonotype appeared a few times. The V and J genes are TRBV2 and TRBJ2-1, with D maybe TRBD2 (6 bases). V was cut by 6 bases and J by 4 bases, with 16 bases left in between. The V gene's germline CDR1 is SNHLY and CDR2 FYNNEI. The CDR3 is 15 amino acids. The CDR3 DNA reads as TGTGCCAGCAGACGGAGGGGTCCCTCTTACAATGAGCAGTTCTTC. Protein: CASRRRGPSYNEQFF.

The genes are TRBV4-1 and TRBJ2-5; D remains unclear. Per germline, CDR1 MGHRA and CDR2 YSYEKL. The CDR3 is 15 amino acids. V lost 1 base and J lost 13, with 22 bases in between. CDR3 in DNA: TGCGCCAGCAGCCAAGCCATGGGTAGAAGAGACATTCGGTACTTC. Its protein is CASSQAMGRRDIRYF.

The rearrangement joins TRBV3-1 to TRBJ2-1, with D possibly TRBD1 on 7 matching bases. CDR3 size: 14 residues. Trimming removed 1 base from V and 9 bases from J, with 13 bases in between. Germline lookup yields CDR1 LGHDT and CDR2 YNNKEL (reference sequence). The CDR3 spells CASSQVGGGIEQFF. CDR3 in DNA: TGTGCCAGCAGCCAAGTAGGGGGCGGGATTGAGCAGTTCTTC.

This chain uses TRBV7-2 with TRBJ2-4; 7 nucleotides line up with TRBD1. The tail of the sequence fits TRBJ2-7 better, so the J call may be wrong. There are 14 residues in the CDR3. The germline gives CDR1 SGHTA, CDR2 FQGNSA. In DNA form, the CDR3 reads TGTGCCAGCAGCTCCTCGACAGGGTGGGACGAGCAGTACTTC. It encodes CASSSSTGWDEQYF.

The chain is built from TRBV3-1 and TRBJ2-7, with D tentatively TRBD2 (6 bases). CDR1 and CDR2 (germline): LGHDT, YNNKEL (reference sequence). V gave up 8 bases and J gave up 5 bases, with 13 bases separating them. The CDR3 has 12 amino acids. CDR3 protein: CASATGVDEQYF. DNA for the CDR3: TGTGCCAGCGCCACGGGGGTCGACGAGCAGTACTTC.

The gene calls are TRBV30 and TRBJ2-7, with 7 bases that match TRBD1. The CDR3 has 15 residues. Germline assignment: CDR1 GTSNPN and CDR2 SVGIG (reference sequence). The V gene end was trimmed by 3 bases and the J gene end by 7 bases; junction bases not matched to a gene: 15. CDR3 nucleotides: TGTGCCTGGAGACCAATAAGGGGGCGATCAGATGAGCAGTACTTC. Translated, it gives CAWRPIRGRSDEQYF.

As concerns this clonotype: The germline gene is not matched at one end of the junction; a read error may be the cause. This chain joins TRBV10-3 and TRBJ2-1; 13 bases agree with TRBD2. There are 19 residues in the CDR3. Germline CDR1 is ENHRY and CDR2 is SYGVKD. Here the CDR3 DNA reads TGTGTCATCAGTGAAGTCACTAGCGGGGGGGCCGGGGTCGTCAATGAGCAGTTCTTC. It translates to CVISEVTSGGAGVVNEQFF.

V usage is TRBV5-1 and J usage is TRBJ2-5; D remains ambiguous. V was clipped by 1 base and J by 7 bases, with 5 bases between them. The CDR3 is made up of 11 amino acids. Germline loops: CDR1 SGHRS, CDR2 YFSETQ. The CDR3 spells CASSLTGTQYF. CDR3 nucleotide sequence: TGCGCCAGCAGCTTGACGGGGACCCAGTACTTC.

CDR3 DNA sequence: TGCGCCAGCAGCTTGGAGGAGGGATTCTACGAGCAGTACTTC. This translates into CASSLEEGFYEQYF. The V gene is TRBV5-1, the J gene TRBJ2-7; maybe TRBD2 (6 bases). This CDR3 is 14 amino acids long. In germline, CDR1 is SGHRS, CDR2 YFSETQ. The V gene lost 0 bases and the J gene lost 3 bases, with 10 bases spanning the gap.

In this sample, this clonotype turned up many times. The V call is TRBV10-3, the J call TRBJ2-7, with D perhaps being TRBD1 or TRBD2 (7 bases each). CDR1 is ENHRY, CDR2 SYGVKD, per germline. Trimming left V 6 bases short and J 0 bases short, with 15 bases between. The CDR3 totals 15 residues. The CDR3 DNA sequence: TGTGCCATCAGCCTTGGGGGGGACAGCTCCTACGAGCAGTACTTC. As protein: CAISLGGDSSYEQYF.